The rows below give T cell receptor beta chains drawn from one sample of a study of blood T cell repertoires in COVID-19. Sequenced by immunoSEQ multiplex PCR; TCRdb stores in-frame clones only, minus some. The sample contains tens of thousands of clones, roughly 90% of which appear only once. The sequencing sample was made of peripheral blood. The receptors derive from a man older than 75 in a cohort sampled during active COVID-19. The CDR3 runs from the conserved cysteine through the conserved F or W.

J	V	CDR3
TRBJ2-3	TRBV5-1	CASSLAGRGTDTQYF
TRBJ1-1	TRBV5-4	CASSPQSDLVTEAFF
TRBJ2-1	TRBV10-3	CAISALAGGEDEQFF
TRBJ2-3	TRBV11-1	CASSLKVGGANTQYF
TRBJ1-2	TRBV5-4	CASSWKPGQGDYGYTF
TRBJ1-1	TRBV6-6	CASRSTGRETEAFF
TRBJ1-1	TRBV7-9	CATEGQGAMNTEAFF
TRBJ1-1	TRBV11-2	CASSLAPGYQAFF
TRBJ1-3	TRBV29-1	CSVKQGQGSGNTIYF
TRBJ1-2	TRBV4-2	CASTPTGGDYGYTF
TRBJ1-6	TRBV7-2	CASSASSSYNSPLHF
TRBJ1-1	TRBV29-1	CSVDILGQGSEAFF
TRBJ1-2	TRBV30	CAWSGEGVGTF
TRBJ2-5	TRBV20-1	CSASGGQPVQETQYF
TRBJ1-4	TRBV9	CASGGTGDEKLFF
TRBJ2-2	TRBV6-5	CASRLAGRTGELFF
TRBJ2-5	TRBV18	CASSPGGAETQYF
TRBJ2-3	TRBV7-8	CASSLVRGSSIISGPDTQYF
TRBJ1-2	TRBV6-4	CASSDSKGVGGYTF
TRBJ1-4	TRBV9	CASSVGAGTGNEKLFF
TRBJ2-3	TRBV18	CASSRTGKSTDTQYF
TRBJ2-2	TRBV7-3	CASSLGGMNTGELFF
TRBJ2-1	TRBV5-1	CASSPNRGPGNEQFF
TRBJ2-7	TRBV27	CASSLIGGGTTSYEQYF
TRBJ2-2	TRBV6-6	CASSRGLAGGPNTGELFF
TRBJ2-3	TRBV5-1	CASTKGLAASTDTQYF
TRBJ2-5	TRBV5-1	CASTDSSTGEETQYF
TRBJ1-2	TRBV30	CAWSVDRGSFGYTF
TRBJ1-2	TRBV6-5	CASSWRVDYGYTF
TRBJ2-3	TRBV19	CASSTTGGGTDTQYF
TRBJ1-1	TRBV5-1	CASSFAGGGLNTEAFF
TRBJ1-2	TRBV6-5	CASRIQGSNYGYTF
TRBJ2-1	TRBV19	CASSRGLAGDNEQFF
TRBJ2-3	TRBV3-1/TRBV3-2	CASSQRPGFGLPDTQYF
TRBJ1-2	TRBV6-5	CASSYDRENYGYTF
TRBJ2-7	TRBV28	CASSSPDRPLEQYF
TRBJ1-2	TRBV30	CAWSAINRGGNYGYTF
TRBJ1-4	TRBV9	CASSVAGRDNEKLFF
TRBJ2-5	TRBV10-2	CASSEGIAGGKETQYF
TRBJ1-2	TRBV5-4	CASSLDRSNYGYTF
TRBJ2-3	TRBV21-1	CASSKGRGSGRGTQYF
TRBJ2-7	TRBV5-4	CASSANREQYF
TRBJ1-3	TRBV5-1	CASSLAPTGTPSGNTIYF
TRBJ2-2	TRBV18	CASSPRDRMITGELFF
TRBJ2-3	TRBV29-1	CSVAGTSTDTQYF